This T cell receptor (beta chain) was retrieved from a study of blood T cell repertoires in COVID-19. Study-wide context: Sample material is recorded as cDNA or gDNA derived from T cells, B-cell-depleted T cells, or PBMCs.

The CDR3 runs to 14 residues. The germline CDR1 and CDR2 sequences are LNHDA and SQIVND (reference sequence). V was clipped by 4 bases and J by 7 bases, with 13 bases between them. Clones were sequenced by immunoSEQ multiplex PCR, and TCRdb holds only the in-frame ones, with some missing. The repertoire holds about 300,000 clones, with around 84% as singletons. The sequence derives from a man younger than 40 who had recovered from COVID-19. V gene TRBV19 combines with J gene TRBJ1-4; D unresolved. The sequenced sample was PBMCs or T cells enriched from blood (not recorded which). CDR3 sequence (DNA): TGTGCCAGTAGTACCAGCCTCGGGAGTGAAAAACTGTTTTTT. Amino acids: CASSTSLGSEKLFF.